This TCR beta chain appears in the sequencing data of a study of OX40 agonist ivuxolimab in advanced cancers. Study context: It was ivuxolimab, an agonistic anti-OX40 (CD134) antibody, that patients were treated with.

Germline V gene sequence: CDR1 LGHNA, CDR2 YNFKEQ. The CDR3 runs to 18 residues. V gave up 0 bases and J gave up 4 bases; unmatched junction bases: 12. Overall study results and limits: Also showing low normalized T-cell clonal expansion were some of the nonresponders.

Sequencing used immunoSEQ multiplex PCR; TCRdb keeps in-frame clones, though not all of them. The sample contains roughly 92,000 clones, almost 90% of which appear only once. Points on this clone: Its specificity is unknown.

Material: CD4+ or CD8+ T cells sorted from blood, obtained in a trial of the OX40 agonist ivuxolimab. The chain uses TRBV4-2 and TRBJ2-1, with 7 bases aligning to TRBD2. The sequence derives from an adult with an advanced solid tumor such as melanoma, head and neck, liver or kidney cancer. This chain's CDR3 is CASSQDMGGVGGYNEQFF. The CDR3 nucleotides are TGTGCCAGCAGCCAAGATATGGGGGGGGTCGGCGGGTACAATGAGCAGTTCTTC.